The present TCR beta chain was sequenced within a study of CD8+CD57+ T cells in acquired aplastic anemia. Across the whole study: The study obtained an average of about 3.1 ug of DNA from sorted CD4+ and CD8+ cells. Roughly 11 million reads were obtained on average for healthy donor CD4+ cells. Study conclusions and caveats: Approximately 27 CD8+ CDR3 sequences occurred in both the patients and the controls. Patient and control CD8+ Simpson's diversity was not significantly different.

The sample holds many counts of this clonotype. The antigen remains undetermined. Genomic DNA was employed as the template in profiling TCR beta VDJ and CDR3. TCRdb fed the reads into MiXCR, producing one record per CDR3 protein. This sample has roughly 63,000 distinct CDR3 sequences; approximately 50% occur once, and the top ten carry around 8.8%. This CDR3 comprises 15 residues. Germline V gene data show CDR1 as MNHEY and CDR2 as SMNVEV (reference sequence). V trimming: 6 bases; J trimming: 6 bases; junction bases outside the gene matches: 13. This sequence originates from a human donor in good health, serving as a control. The sequencing input was sorted CD4+, CD8+, or CD8+CD57+ T cells (not recorded which) from PBMCs. The genes are TRBV27 and TRBJ1-2; 7 nucleotides align to TRBD1. CDR3 in DNA: TGTGCCAGCAGCCTGCGTTCAGGGGGAATCCATGGCTACACCTTC. This codes for CASSLRSGGIHGYTF.